This T cell receptor (beta chain) was recovered during a study of shared clonotypes between healthy human individuals. The split of CD4+ cells yielded CD45RA+ naive and CD45RA-negative memory subsets. Here immunoSEQ multiplex PCR was the method, and the copy in TCRdb shows in-frame clones only, minus some. The profile covers 500,000 to 550,000 clones, with about 96% appearing a single time and 0.05% to 0.07% taken by the ten largest. This CDR3 region has 13 residues. Germline V CDR1 and CDR2: SNHLY, FYNNEI. What was sequenced was naive CD4+ T cells sorted from blood. Documented subset: CD45RA+ positively selected. The receptor was isolated from a woman in her 30s in good health. This chain connects TRBV2 to TRBJ2-7, with D unclear. The CDR3 reads CASSEDGPSSWAV. The CDR3 DNA reads as TGTGCCAGCAGTGAGGATGGGCCCTCTTCGTGGGCGGTC.